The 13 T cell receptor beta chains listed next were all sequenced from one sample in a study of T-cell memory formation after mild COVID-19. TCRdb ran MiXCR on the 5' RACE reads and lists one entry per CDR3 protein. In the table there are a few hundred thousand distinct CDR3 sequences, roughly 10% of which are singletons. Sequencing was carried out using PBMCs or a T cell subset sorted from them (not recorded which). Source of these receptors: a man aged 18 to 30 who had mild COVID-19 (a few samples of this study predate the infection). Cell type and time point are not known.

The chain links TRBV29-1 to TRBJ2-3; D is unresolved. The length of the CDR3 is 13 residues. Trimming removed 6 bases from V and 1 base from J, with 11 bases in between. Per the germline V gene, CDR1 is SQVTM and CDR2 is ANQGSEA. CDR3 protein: CSVRPGGTDTQYF. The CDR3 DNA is TGCAGCGTCCGCCCCGGTGGCACAGATACGCAGTATTTT.

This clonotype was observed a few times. This CDR3 reads CATSSWEGNQPQHF. For the CDR3, the DNA is TGTGCCACCTCTTCTTGGGAGGGCAATCAGCCCCAGCATTTT. The chain has TRBV24-1 and TRBJ1-5; D unclear. Germline V gene lookup returns CDR1 KGHDR and CDR2 SFDVKD. CDR3 length: 14 residues. The germline V and J ends were trimmed by 9 bases and 2 bases, with 13 bases remaining between them.

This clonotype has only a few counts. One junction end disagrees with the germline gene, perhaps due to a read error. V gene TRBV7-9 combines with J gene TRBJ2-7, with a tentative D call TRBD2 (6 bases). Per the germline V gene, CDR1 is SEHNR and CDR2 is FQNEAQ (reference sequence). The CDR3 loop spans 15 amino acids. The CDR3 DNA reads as TGTGCCAGCAGCTCGGTACGGGGGTCCGTCGGGGACCGGGACTTC. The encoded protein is CASSSVRGSVGDRDF.

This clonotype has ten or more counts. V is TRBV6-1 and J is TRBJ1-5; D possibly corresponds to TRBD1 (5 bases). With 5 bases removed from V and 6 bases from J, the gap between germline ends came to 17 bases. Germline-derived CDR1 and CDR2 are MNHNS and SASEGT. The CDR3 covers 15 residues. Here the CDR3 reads CASSPGLPQGQPQHF. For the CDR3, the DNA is TGTGCCAGCAGTCCGGGGCTCCCCCAAGGTCAGCCCCAGCATTTT.

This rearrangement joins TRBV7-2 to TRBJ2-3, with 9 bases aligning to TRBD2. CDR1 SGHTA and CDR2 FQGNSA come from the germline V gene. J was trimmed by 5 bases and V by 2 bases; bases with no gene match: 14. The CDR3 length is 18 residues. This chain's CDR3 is CASSLRGPGGGGRDTQYF. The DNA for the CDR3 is TGTGCCAGCAGCTTAAGAGGGCCTGGCGGGGGGGGCAGAGATACGCAGTATTTT. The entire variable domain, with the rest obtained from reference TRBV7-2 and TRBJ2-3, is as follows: GAGVSQSPSNKVTEKGKDVELRCDPISGHTALYWYRQSLGQGLEFLIYFQGNSAPDKSGLPSDRFSAERTGGSVSTLTIQRTQQEDSAVYLCASSLRGPGGGGRDTQYFGPGTRLTVL.

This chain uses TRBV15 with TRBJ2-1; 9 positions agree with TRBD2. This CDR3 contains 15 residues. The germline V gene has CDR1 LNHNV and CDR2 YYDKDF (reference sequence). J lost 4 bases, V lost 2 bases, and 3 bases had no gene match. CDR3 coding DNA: TGTGCCACCAGCAGACGGCGGGGGGGATACAATGAGCAGTTCTTC. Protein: CATSRRRGGYNEQFF.

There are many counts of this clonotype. The CDR3 DNA reads TGCAGCGTTGCGGGGGGCCTGAACACCGGGGAGCTGTTTTTT. Its translation: CSVAGGLNTGELFF. V usage is TRBV29-1 and J usage is TRBJ2-2; tentative D call: TRBD2 (7 bases). Trimming left V 4 bases short and J 1 base short, with 10 bases between. The V gene's germline CDR1 is SQVTM and CDR2 ANQGSEA. There are 14 residues in the CDR3.

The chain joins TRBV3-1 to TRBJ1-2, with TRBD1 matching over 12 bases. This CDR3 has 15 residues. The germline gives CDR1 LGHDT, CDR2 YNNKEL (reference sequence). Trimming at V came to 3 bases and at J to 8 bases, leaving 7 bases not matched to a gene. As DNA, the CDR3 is TGTGCCAGCAGCCACTGGGACAGGGGGCGCGAAGGCTACACCTTC. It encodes CASSHWDRGREGYTF. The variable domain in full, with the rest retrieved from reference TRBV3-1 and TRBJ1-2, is DTAVSQTPKYLVTQMGNDKSIKCEQNLGHDTMYWYKQDSKKFLKIMFSYNNKELIINETVPNRFSPKSPDKAHLNLHINSLELGDSAVYFCASSHWDRGREGYTFGSGTRLTVV.

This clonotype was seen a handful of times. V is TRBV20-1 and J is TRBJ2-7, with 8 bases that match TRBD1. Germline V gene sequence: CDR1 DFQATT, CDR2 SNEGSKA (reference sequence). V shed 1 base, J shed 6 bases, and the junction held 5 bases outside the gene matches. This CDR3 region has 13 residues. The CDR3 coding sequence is TGCAGTGCTAGAGTGGACGGGACAGGCGAGCAGTACTTC. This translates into CSARVDGTGEQYF.

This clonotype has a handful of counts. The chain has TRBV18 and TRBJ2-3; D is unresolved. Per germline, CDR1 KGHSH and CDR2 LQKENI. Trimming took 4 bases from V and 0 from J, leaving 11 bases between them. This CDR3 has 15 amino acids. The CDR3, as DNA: TGTGCCAGCTCACTAAACTCTCAGAGCACAGATACGCAGTATTTT. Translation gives CASSLNSQSTDTQYF.

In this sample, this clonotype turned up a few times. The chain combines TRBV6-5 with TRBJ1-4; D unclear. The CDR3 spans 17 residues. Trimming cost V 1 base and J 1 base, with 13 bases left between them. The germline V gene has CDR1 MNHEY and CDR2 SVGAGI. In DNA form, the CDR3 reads TGTGCCAGCAGTTACTTTGGAGTTGGAGGAACTAATGAAAAACTGTTTTTT. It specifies CASSYFGVGGTNEKLFF.

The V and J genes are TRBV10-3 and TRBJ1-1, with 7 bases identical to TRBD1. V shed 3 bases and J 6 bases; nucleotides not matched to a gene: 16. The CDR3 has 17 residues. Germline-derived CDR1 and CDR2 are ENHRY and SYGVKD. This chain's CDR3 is CAISDGGGSNLYAEAFF. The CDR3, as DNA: TGTGCCATCAGTGATGGAGGGGGCTCTAATTTATACGCTGAAGCTTTCTTT.

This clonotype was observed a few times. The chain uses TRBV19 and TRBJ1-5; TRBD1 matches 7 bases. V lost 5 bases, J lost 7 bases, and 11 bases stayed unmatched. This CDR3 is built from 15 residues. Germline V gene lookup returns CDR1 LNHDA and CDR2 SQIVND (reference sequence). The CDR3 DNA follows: TGTGCCAGTAGTGTGGGACAGCGACTTCGGCAGCCCCAGCATTTT. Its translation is CASSVGQRLRQPQHF. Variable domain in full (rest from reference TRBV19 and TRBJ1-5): DGGITQSPKYLFRKEGQNVTLSCEQNLNHDAMYWYRQDPGQGLRLIYYSQIVNDFQKGDIAEGYSVSREKKESFPLTVTSAQKNPTAFYLCASSVGQRLRQPQHFGDGTRLSIL.